The 30 T cell receptor beta chains below all came from one sample that was sequenced in a study of cytomegalovirus exposure and HLA in healthy donors. It was with 60 Vbeta and 13 Jbeta primers that the PCR ran. Sequencing used immunoSEQ multiplex PCR; TCRdb keeps in-frame clones, though not all of them. The data show around 140,000 clones, approximately 78% seen once. The sequencing sample was made of PBMCs. The receptors were sampled from a woman in her thirties or forties in good health and CMV-seropositive.

J is TRBJ2-5 and V is TRBV4-2, with D possibly matching TRBD1 (7 bases). The tail of the sequence fits TRBJ2-7 better, so the J call may be wrong. Germline lookup yields CDR1 LGHNA and CDR2 YNFKEQ. The CDR3 is 16 amino acids. CDR3 sequence reads: CASSQASDRDPYEQYF. The DNA for the CDR3 is TGTGCCAGCAGCCAAGCTAGCGACAGGGACCCCTACGAGCAGTACTTC.

This sequence joins TRBV29-1 and TRBJ2-1; D is undetermined. This CDR3 contains 14 residues. The V and J ends lost 8 bases and 0 bases respectively, with 14 bases between them. Germline V gene data show CDR1 as SQVTM and CDR2 as ANQGSEA. CDR3 DNA: TGCAGCATACGTAACAGCCGCTCCTACAATGAGCAGTTCTTC. Translation gives CSIRNSRSYNEQFF.

The chain combines TRBV5-1 with TRBJ1-2; 11 bases fit TRBD1. The CDR3 has 14 residues. CDR1 is SGHRS and CDR2 is YFSETQ in the germline V gene. V lost 2 bases, J lost 10 bases, and 7 bases stayed unmatched. In nucleotides, the CDR3 is TGCGCCAGCAGCTTATCCGGGACAGGGGGGGACTACACCTTC. Protein: CASSLSGTGGDYTF.

The J gene is TRBJ2-7, the V gene TRBV11-2, with D unclear. The CDR3 has 15 amino acids. Germline-derived CDR1 and CDR2 are SGHAT and FQNNGV. Deletions cut 2 bases from V and 0 bases from J, with 11 bases between. CDR3: CASSLSTLSSYEQYF. The CDR3 region has the DNA TGTGCCAGCAGCTTATCAACTCTTAGCTCCTACGAGCAGTACTTC. Complete variable domain (other parts from reference TRBV11-2 and TRBJ2-7): EAGVAQSPRYKIIEKRQSVAFWCNPISGHATLYWYQQILGQGPKLLIQFQNNGVVDDSQLPKDRFSAERLKGVDSTLKIQPAKLEDSAVYLCASSLSTLSSYEQYFGPGTRLTVT.

This rearrangement joins TRBV5-1 to TRBJ2-2, with 9 nucleotides matching TRBD2. This CDR3 comprises 18 residues. The germline gives CDR1 SGHRS, CDR2 YFSETQ. Losses at the gene ends were 0 bases for V and 4 bases for J; bases not matched to a gene: 10. For the CDR3, the DNA is TGCGCCAGCAGCTTGGTGCCAGCGGGAGGAGGAGTCACCGGGGAGCTGTTTTTT. It yields the protein CASSLVPAGGGVTGELFF.

This sequence joins TRBV2 and TRBJ1-5; tentative D call: TRBD1 (5 bases). The CDR3 consists of 13 residues. Trimming cost V 4 bases and J 7 bases, with 11 bases left between them. The germline V gene has CDR1 SNHLY and CDR2 FYNNEI. CDR3 nucleotides: TGTGCCAGCAGTGGGGGGGGGTACCAGCCCCAGCATTTT. It codes for CASSGGGYQPQHF.

This chain connects TRBV5-1 to TRBJ2-1; weak D call: TRBD2 (6 bases). Trimming stripped 0 bases from V and 5 bases from J, with 15 bases between. Per germline, CDR1 SGHRS and CDR2 YFSETQ. This CDR3 spans 16 amino acids. CDR3 bases: TGCGCCAGCAGCTTGGGCGGGGCACACATAGACAATGAGCAGTTCTTC. Translating it yields CASSLGGAHIDNEQFF.

Points on this clone: Relative to the germline gene, one junction end is altered; a read error may explain this. This chain links TRBV7-7 with TRBJ2-5; 8 nucleotides match TRBD2. CDR1 is SSHAT and CDR2 is FNYEAQ in the germline V gene (reference sequence). This CDR3 spans 14 amino acids. CDR3 in amino acids: CASSPSGGGETQYF. The CDR3 bases are TGTGCTAGCAGCCCAAGTGGCGGGGGGGAGACCCAGTACTTC.

This chain links TRBV28 with TRBJ2-2; 7 nucleotides match TRBD2. CDR3 length equals 16 residues. From germline, CDR1 is MDHEN and CDR2 SYDVKM. With V trimmed by 5 bases and J by 5 bases, 11 bases remained unmatched. The CDR3 region has the DNA TGTGCCAGCAGTGCATCCCGGACTAGAGGGACCGGGGAGCTGTTTTTT. Protein product: CASSASRTRGTGELFF.

This chain joins TRBV28 and TRBJ1-2, with TRBD1 matching 10 bases. Trimming cost V 8 bases and J 4 bases; bases outside gene matches: 7. The CDR3 runs 14 residues. Germline values: CDR1 MDHEN, CDR2 SYDVKM. CDR3 protein: CASRGTGELYGYTF. The CDR3 coding sequence is TGTGCCAGCCGAGGGACAGGGGAACTCTATGGCTACACCTTC.

This sequence joins TRBV28 and TRBJ1-2; D possibly corresponds to TRBD1 (6 bases). The CDR3 has 15 residues. Germline V gene lookup returns CDR1 MDHEN and CDR2 SYDVKM. V was clipped by 1 base and J by 8 bases, with 17 bases between them. The CDR3 sequence is CASSLYRTGMRGYTF. CDR3 DNA sequence: TGTGCCAGCAGTTTATATAGAACAGGGATGAGAGGCTACACCTTC.

The chain is built from TRBV4-1 and TRBJ1-4; 8 bases are shared with TRBD1. Germline V lookup: CDR1 MGHRA, CDR2 YSYEKL. The J segment lost 3 bases and the V segment lost 2 bases, leaving 11 bases of the junction unmatched. CDR3 size: 18 residues. The CDR3 spells CASSQRGDRGAPNEKLFF. CDR3 nucleotides: TGCGCCAGCAGCCAAAGGGGAGACAGGGGCGCCCCTAATGAAAAACTGTTTTTT.

The genes are TRBV15 and TRBJ1-1; TRBD1 is a possible D gene (5 bases). The ends were cut back, 0 bases at V and 1 base at J, with 9 bases in the middle. Germline CDR1 is LNHNV and CDR2 is YYDKDF (reference sequence). The CDR3 loop spans 15 amino acids. The CDR3 loop reads CATSRDPQGNTEAFF. In DNA form, the CDR3 reads TGTGCCACCAGCAGAGATCCGCAGGGGAACACTGAAGCTTTCTTT.

This clone was seen only once. This rearrangement joins TRBV4-1 to TRBJ2-5, with 11 bases identical to TRBD2. The junction had 11 bases not matched to a gene; V was cut back by 0 bases and J by 5 bases. The CDR3 has 18 amino acids. Germline CDR1 is MGHRA and CDR2 is YSYEKL. CDR3 protein: CASSQDRLAGGLGETQYF. CDR3 coding DNA: TGCGCCAGCAGCCAAGATCGGTTAGCGGGAGGGTTAGGGGAGACCCAGTACTTC.

In DNA form, the CDR3 reads TGTGCCACCAGCAGAGCTGGGGCCGACACTGAAGCTTTCTTT. Protein sequence: CATSRAGADTEAFF. This chain links TRBV15 with TRBJ1-1, with D perhaps TRBD1 (5 bases). V lost 1 base and J 3 bases, leaving 9 bases between the germline ends. The CDR3 extends over 14 amino acids. Per the germline V gene, CDR1 is LNHNV and CDR2 is YYDKDF (reference sequence).

The J gene is TRBJ2-2, the V gene TRBV18; 7 bases are shared with TRBD1. Germline V CDR1 and CDR2: KGHSH, LQKENI. This CDR3 is built from 16 residues. J gave up 0 bases and V 2 bases, and 3 bases lay outside the gene matches. CDR3 region: CASSPGQATNTGELFF. The CDR3, as DNA: TGTGCCAGCTCACCAGGACAGGCGACGAACACCGGGGAGCTGTTTTTT.

J is TRBJ2-7 and V is TRBV10-2; D remains unclear. The CDR3 has 15 residues. Trimming took 0 bases from V and 0 from J, leaving 9 bases between them. Germline V CDR1 and CDR2: WSHSY, SAAADI. The CDR3 nucleotides read TGCGCCAGCAGTGAGTCGATTCCCAGCTCCTACGAGCAGTACTTC. This translates into CASSESIPSSYEQYF.

Remarks on this clone: One base away lies a much larger clone, so this may be a sequencing read error. Other DNA sequences of this sample code for an identical CDR3. The chain carries TRBV7-2 and TRBJ1-2; weak D call: TRBD1 (5 bases). CDR1 and CDR2 (germline): SGHTA, FQGNSA. The CDR3 has 13 residues. The CDR3 reads CASSLALRGGYTF. CDR3 bases: TGTGCTAGCAGCTTAGCGTTGCGGGGGGGCTACACCTTC.

V and J are TRBV6-4 and TRBJ2-3, with 12 bases aligning to TRBD2. The germline gives CDR1 MRHNA, CDR2 SNTAGT. The CDR3 is made up of 16 amino acids. Trimming cost V 3 bases and J 3 bases; bases outside gene matches: 4. This CDR3 is CASSERGTSGTDTQYF. In DNA form, the CDR3 reads TGTGCCAGCAGTGAACGGGGGACTAGCGGGACAGATACGCAGTATTTT.

The J gene is TRBJ2-2, the V gene TRBV5-1, with 16 bases that match TRBD2. From germline, CDR1 is SGHRS and CDR2 YFSETQ. With V trimmed by 4 bases and J by 9 bases, 12 bases remained unmatched. The CDR3 is 18 amino acids. CDR3 in amino acids: CASSMGLAGGIRHRELFF. The CDR3 DNA reads as TGCGCCAGCAGCATGGGACTAGCGGGAGGGATAAGACACCGGGAGCTGTTTTTT.

This clone was seen a handful of times. This same CDR3 is encoded by further DNA sequences in the sample. This chain links TRBV6-5 with TRBJ1-5; D is possibly TRBD1 (6 bases). The germline V and J ends were trimmed by 7 bases and 4 bases, with 14 bases remaining between them. CDR1 and CDR2 (germline): MNHEY, SVGAGI. CDR3 length: 14 residues. Here the CDR3 DNA reads TGTGCCAGCAACCCGACAGGATCTAATCAGCCCCAGCATTTT. This codes for CASNPTGSNQPQHF.

The rearrangement uses TRBV19 and TRBJ2-4, with 7 bases fitting TRBD2. There are 16 residues in the CDR3. The trim removed 6 bases at V and 0 bases at J, leaving 8 bases unmatched. CDR1 and CDR2 from the germline V gene are LNHDA and SQIVND (reference sequence). CDR3 protein: CASRASGDLAKNIQYF. The CDR3 nucleotides are TGTGCCAGTAGAGCTAGCGGAGATTTAGCCAAAAACATTCAGTACTTC.

Only one count was recorded for this clone. The CDR3 loop is CASSPILAVNTGELFF. CDR3 DNA sequence: TGTGCCAGCTCACCAATACTAGCGGTAAACACCGGGGAGCTGTTTTTT. The chain has TRBV18 and TRBJ2-2; 8 nucleotides match TRBD2. The CDR3 runs to 16 residues. Germline CDR1 KGHSH, CDR2 LQKENI. J lost 2 bases, V lost 2 bases, and 4 bases had no gene match.

This clone was counted between two and nine times. The rearrangement uses TRBV6-5 and TRBJ1-4, with D possibly being TRBD1 (6 bases). Trimming took 2 bases from V and 5 from J, leaving 6 bases between them. This CDR3 has 13 amino acids. Germline V gene sequence: CDR1 MNHEY, CDR2 SVGAGI. CDR3 DNA: TGTGCCAGCAGTTACAGGGGGAATGAAAAACTGTTTTTT. Residues: CASSYRGNEKLFF.

V is TRBV4-1 and J is TRBJ2-5, with 9 positions matching TRBD2. This CDR3 comprises 15 residues. Trimming took 1 base from V and 5 from J; bases not matched to a gene: 5. The V gene's germline CDR1 is MGHRA and CDR2 YSYEKL. The CDR3 loop is CASSQGAGGSETQYF. CDR3 nucleotides: TGCGCCAGCAGCCAAGGAGCGGGAGGCAGTGAGACCCAGTACTTC.

This clone has more than one count but fewer than ten. This chain uses TRBV6-5 with TRBJ1-1, with D uncertain. The V gene lost 0 bases and the J gene lost 5 bases, with 13 bases spanning the gap. This CDR3 comprises 15 residues. Germline CDR1 reads MNHEY; CDR2 reads SVGAGI. The CDR3 is CASSYSGGIGTEAFF. The CDR3 DNA sequence: TGTGCCAGCAGTTACTCAGGAGGGATCGGGACTGAAGCTTTCTTT.

V usage is TRBV7-2 and J usage is TRBJ1-6, with D possibly matching TRBD1 (6 bases). The CDR3 totals 16 residues. Per the germline V gene, CDR1 is SGHTA and CDR2 is FQGNSA. Trimming took off 5 bases at V and 7 bases at J, with 18 bases between the two ends. CDR3: CASSLLLGARNSPLHF. Written as DNA, the CDR3 is TGTGCCAGCAGCCTGTTGCTGGGGGCGAGGAATTCACCCCTCCACTTT.

The V and J genes are TRBV4-1 and TRBJ2-7; 7 bases fit TRBD2. Trimming removed 0 bases from V and 2 bases from J; junction bases left unmatched: 4. CDR3 length equals 15 residues. Germline V lookup: CDR1 MGHRA, CDR2 YSYEKL. As DNA, the CDR3 is TGCGCCAGCAGCCAAGACCCCGGGACTACCTACGAGCAGTACTTC. Translation gives CASSQDPGTTYEQYF.

V gene TRBV29-1 combines with J gene TRBJ1-1; D gene uncertain. The germline V gene has CDR1 SQVTM and CDR2 ANQGSEA. This CDR3 contains 13 residues. With 6 bases removed from V and 0 bases from J, the gap between germline ends came to 11 bases. The CDR3 loop reads CSVREPMNTEAFF. CDR3 nucleotide sequence: TGCAGCGTCCGGGAGCCTATGAACACTGAAGCTTTCTTT.

The chain joins TRBV4-1 to TRBJ2-5; weak D call: TRBD1 (5 bases). Germline lookup yields CDR1 MGHRA and CDR2 YSYEKL. V was cut by 4 bases and J by 1 base, with 13 bases left in between. This CDR3 has 15 residues. CDR3 DNA sequence: TGCGCCAGCAGCCGTAGGGCAGGGCCCCAAGAGACCCAGTACTTC. Its translation: CASSRRAGPQETQYF.